This T cell receptor (beta chain) is drawn from a study of cytomegalovirus exposure and HLA in healthy donors. The CDR3 has 14 residues. In germline, CDR1 is SEHNR, CDR2 FQNEAQ (reference sequence). Unrecorded immune exposures were likely, despite nominal health at sampling. PCR was performed using 60 Vbeta and 13 Jbeta primers. Here immunoSEQ multiplex PCR was the method, and the copy in TCRdb shows in-frame clones only, minus some. The table includes 150,000 or so clones, around 68% detected once. This clone appeared a few times. The source material was PBMCs. The origin of this receptor is a man aged 25 to 40 in good health and CMV-seropositive. The chain employs TRBV7-9 and TRBJ2-5; D unresolved. The closer fit of TRBJ2-7 to the DNA end suggests the J call may be wrong. CDR3 loop: CASSPTSLRYEQYF. The CDR3 DNA reads TGTGCCAGCAGTCCAACGAGCCTCCGCTACGAGCAGTACTTC.